One and the same sample provided the 7 T cell receptor beta chains below, sequenced in a study of shared clonotypes between healthy human individuals. Positively selected for CCR7, the CD45RO-negative cells used as naive CD8 cells excluded terminally differentiated effector memory CD45RA+ cells. Clones were sequenced by immunoSEQ multiplex PCR, and TCRdb holds only the in-frame ones, with some missing. This table holds roughly 2,000,000 clones, approximately 95% found once. Specimen: naive CD8+ T cells sorted from blood. These receptors originate from a man younger than 30 in good health.

The chain combines TRBV6-5 with TRBJ2-3; TRBD2 matches at 7 bases. There are 14 residues in the CDR3. Trimming cost V 6 bases and J 6 bases; bases outside gene matches: 9. Germline V CDR1 and CDR2: MNHEY, SVGAGI. CDR3 nucleotides: TGTGCCAGCAGCTGGGGAGGGAGTCAGGATACGCAGTATTTT. Translation gives CASSWGGSQDTQYF.

V and J are TRBV10-2 and TRBJ1-5, with 9 positions matching TRBD1. The V gene's germline CDR1 is WSHSY and CDR2 SAAADI. V trimming: 5 bases; J trimming: 3 bases; junction bases outside the gene matches: 5. This CDR3 has 15 residues. This CDR3 reads CASSPGTGNNQPQHF. The CDR3 nucleotides are TGCGCCAGCAGTCCCGGGACAGGGAACAATCAGCCCCAGCATTTT.

The rearrangement links TRBV2 to TRBJ2-7; 8 nucleotides line up with TRBD1. The CDR3 is made up of 15 amino acids. Germline trimming cut 6 bases from V and 0 bases from J; bases unmatched to any gene: 7. Germline-derived CDR1 and CDR2 are SNHLY and FYNNEI. The CDR3: CASSLGQGSSYEQYF. Here the CDR3 DNA reads TGTGCCAGCAGCCTCGGACAGGGCAGCTCCTACGAGCAGTACTTC.

The CDR3 sequence: CASKSGGADEQFF. CDR3 DNA sequence: TGTGCCAGTAAAAGCGGGGGGGCAGATGAGCAGTTCTTC. V gene TRBV6-5 combines with J gene TRBJ2-1; TRBD2 matches at 10 bases. The CDR3 has 13 residues. Trimming at V came to 9 bases and at J to 8 bases, leaving 7 bases not matched to a gene. Germline values: CDR1 MNHEY, CDR2 SVGAGI.

The gene calls are TRBV10-2 and TRBJ2-7; TRBD2 agrees at 7 bases. The germline V gene encodes CDR1 WSHSY and CDR2 SAAADI. The junction had 10 bases not matched to a gene; V was cut back by 3 bases and J by 2 bases. This CDR3 spans 16 amino acids. CDR3 amino acids: CASSDARAGEAYEQYF. The DNA for the CDR3 is TGCGCCAGCAGTGACGCACGGGCGGGGGAGGCCTACGAGCAGTACTTC.

The chain employs TRBV5-4 and TRBJ2-7; 10 positions match TRBD1. The CDR3 spans 15 residues. J lost 1 base, V lost 4 bases, and 5 bases had no gene match. Germline-derived CDR1 and CDR2 are SGHNT and YYREEE (reference sequence). DNA for the CDR3: TGTGCCAGCAGCGCTAGGACAGGGGGATCCTACGAGCAGTACTTC. Protein: CASSARTGGSYEQYF.

As to this clone: Other DNA sequences in this sample translate to the same CDR3. V usage is TRBV6-5 and J usage is TRBJ1-6, with D possibly being TRBD1 (5 bases). This CDR3 is 13 amino acids long. Trimming removed 2 bases from V and 7 bases from J, with 6 bases in between. Germline values: CDR1 MNHEY, CDR2 SVGAGI. The CDR3, as DNA: TGTGCCAGCAGTTACGAGGGGAATTCACCCCTCCACTTT. Its translation: CASSYEGNSPLHF.